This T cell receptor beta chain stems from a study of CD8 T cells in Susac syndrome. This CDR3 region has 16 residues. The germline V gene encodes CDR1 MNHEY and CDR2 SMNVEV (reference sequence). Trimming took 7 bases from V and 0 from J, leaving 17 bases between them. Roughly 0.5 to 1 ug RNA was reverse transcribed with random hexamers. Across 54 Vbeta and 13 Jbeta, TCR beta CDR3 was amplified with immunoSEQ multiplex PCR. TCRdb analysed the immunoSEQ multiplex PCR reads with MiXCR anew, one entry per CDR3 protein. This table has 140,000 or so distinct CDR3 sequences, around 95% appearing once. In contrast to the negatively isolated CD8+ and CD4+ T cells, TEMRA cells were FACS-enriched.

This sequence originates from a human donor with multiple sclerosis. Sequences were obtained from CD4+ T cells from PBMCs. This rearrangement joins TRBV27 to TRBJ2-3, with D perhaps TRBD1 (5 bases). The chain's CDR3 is CASTSLGQESTDTQYF. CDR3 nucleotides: TGTGCCAGCACCTCCCTCGGACAAGAGAGCACAGATACGCAGTATTTT.